These T cell receptor beta chains were read from a single sample in a study of blood T cells in healthy people across ages. TCRdb called the 5' RACE reads again in MiXCR, with one record for every CDR3 protein. The sample includes approximately 770,000 distinct CDR3 sequences, 58% of them seen just once. The sequencing sample was made of blood. These receptors were taken from a man aged 25-45 years in good health. Each CDR3 is given with its conserved first and last residue. A D gene is named only where the DNA matches it firmly. Expanded clones are given a class, and other clones once, few, many or no size at all.

NA,NA,TRBJ2-7,TRBV27,14,TGTGCCAGCAGTTCGGAAGGGATTTTGGACGAGCAGTACTTC,CASSSEGILDEQYF
NA,NA,TRBJ2-7,TRBV27,14,TGTGCCAGCAGCAAGGACGGTCGGTCCTACGAGCAGTACTTC,CASSKDGRSYEQYF
NA,NA,TRBJ1-5,TRBV12-3/TRBV12-4,12,TGTGCCAGCAGTCTGGACAGTTGGTCCCAGCATTTT,CASSLDSWSQHF
once,TRBD1,TRBJ2-3,TRBV10-3,16,TGTGCCATCAGTGAGTCGACGAGGGGGCGCCGCGATACGCAGTATTTT,CAISESTRGRRDTQYF
NA,NA,TRBJ1-1,TRBV27,17,TGTGCCAGCATCAAATCCGGGGTCCCGAAAATGAACACTGAAGCTTTCTTT,CASIKSGVPKMNTEAFF
NA,TRBD2,TRBJ2-7,TRBV7-9,15,TGTGCCAGCAGCTACAGCGGGGCGTTAGCCTACGAGCAGTACTTC,CASSYSGALAYEQYF
NA,NA,TRBJ2-1,TRBV29-1,13,TGCAGCGTTGAGATACGGGTTGAAAATGAGCAGTTCTTC,CSVEIRVENEQFF
many,NA,TRBJ2-5,TRBV20-1,15,TGCAGTGCTAGAGATCTGCGGCTAGCCGAAGAGACCCAGTACTTC,CSARDLRLAEETQYF
NA,TRBD2,TRBJ2-7,TRBV10-3,17,TGTGCCATCAGTGAGTCGGCTAGCGGGAGCCTAGTGGTCGAGCAGTACTTC,CAISESASGSLVVEQYF
few,TRBD2,TRBJ2-7,TRBV27,15,TGTGCCAGCAGTTCCGGGACTAGCAGACTCTACGAGCAGTACTTC,CASSSGTSRLYEQYF
few,TRBD1,TRBJ2-7,TRBV7-2,18,TGTGCCAGCAGCTCGCTAGGGGGACAGGTCGTGGCTCTGGACGAGCAGTACTTC,CASSSLGGQVVALDEQYF
NA,TRBD2,TRBJ2-7,TRBV11-2,15,TGTGCCAGCAGCTTTAATGCGGGGGATTCCTACGAGCAGTACTTC,CASSFNAGDSYEQYF
few,NA,TRBJ2-5,TRBV20-1,12,TGCAGTGCTAGGCGGTGGGCCGAGACCCAGTACTTC,CSARRWAETQYF
few,TRBD1,TRBJ2-2,TRBV29-1,15,TGCAGCGTTGAGTGGGCAGGGGGTAACACCGGGGAGCTGTTTTTT,CSVEWAGGNTGELFF
NA,NA,TRBJ1-2,TRBV9,15,TGTGCCAGCAGCGAGGGGAGGAGCTGGAACTATGGCTACACCTTC,CASSEGRSWNYGYTF
NA,NA,TRBJ1-2,TRBV5-1,15,TGCGCCAGCAGCCCGGCCTGGGTTGCTAACTATGGCTACACCTTC,CASSPAWVANYGYTF
NA,NA,TRBJ1-2,TRBV28,12,TGTGCCGGCTTCTCGGGGGGTTGTGGCTACACCTTC,CAGFSGGCGYTF
NA,NA,TRBJ2-7,TRBV20-1,13,TGCAGTGCTAGACGGGAGCTTTTAGGCGAGCAGTACTTC,CSARRELLGEQYF
NA,NA,TRBJ2-7,TRBV14,14,TGTGCCAGCAGCCTGGTCGGAGGGGGGTTCGAGCAGTACTTC,CASSLVGGGFEQYF
NA,TRBD1,TRBJ2-3,TRBV3-1,15,TGTGCCAGCAGCCAAGGGACAGGCCTTATGGATACGCAGTATTTT,CASSQGTGLMDTQYF
many,NA,TRBJ2-4,TRBV7-2,15,TGTGCCAGCAGCTTTGGTTTCGGGATGGGCAACATTCAGTACTTC,CASSFGFGMGNIQYF
NA,TRBD2,TRBJ2-1,TRBV20-1,15,TGCAGTGCACAGCGGGAGGGTTCTCTCGACAATGAGCAGTTCTTC,CSAQREGSLDNEQFF
NA,NA,TRBJ1-2,TRBV29-1,13,TGCAGCGTTGAGGGTGAGGTATCGGATGGCTACACCTTC,CSVEGEVSDGYTF
NA,NA,TRBJ2-3,TRBV21-1,14,TGTGCCAGCGTCGGACCCGCCGGCACAGATACGCAGTATTTT,CASVGPAGTDTQYF
NA,NA,TRBJ2-3,TRBV6-2/TRBV6-3,15,TGTGCCAGCAGCCCTACCCCCCCGGGCGCAGATACGCAGTATTTT,CASSPTPPGADTQYF
few,NA,TRBJ1-2,TRBV12-3/TRBV12-4,18,TGTGCCAGCAGTTTTTTCAGCCGGGGGCGAAGATCGAGACGTGGCTACACCTTC,CASSFFSRGRRSRRGYTF
NA,TRBD2,TRBJ2-3,TRBV28,16,TGTGCCAGCAGCCCTGCGCTAGCGGGGAATACAGATACGCAGTATTTT,CASSPALAGNTDTQYF
NA,TRBD2,TRBJ2-1,TRBV12-3/TRBV12-4,17,TGTGCCAGCAGTTTAGTGCGCGGGAGGGCCTCGGGCAATGAGCGGTTCTTC,CASSLVRGRASGNERFF
NA,NA,TRBJ1-2,TRBV6-6,14,TGTGCCAGCAGTCTCGAACGGACAGTATATGGCTACACCTTC,CASSLERTVYGYTF
NA,NA,TRBJ2-1,TRBV6-1,16,TGTGCCAGCTTTCAATTCCTAGCGATCTCCTACAATGAGCAGTTCTTC,CASFQFLAISYNEQFF
few,NA,TRBJ2-4,TRBV12-3/TRBV12-4,13,TGTGCCAGCAGCCAGGTTAACAGGGACATTCAGTACTTC,CASSQVNRDIQYF
NA,NA,TRBJ1-4,TRBV7-9,14,TGTGCCAGCAGCAAGGTAGCAACTAATGAAAAACTGTTTTTT,CASSKVATNEKLFF
NA,NA,TRBJ2-2,TRBV7-6,16,TGTGCCAGCAGCCCCGGGCAGGGCGATAACACCGGGGAGCTGTTTTTT,CASSPGQGDNTGELFF
NA,NA,TRBJ1-5,TRBV6-5,14,TGTGCCAGCACCCCATCCCGGAACAATCAGCCCCAGCATTTT,CASTPSRNNQPQHF
few,NA,TRBJ2-4,TRBV6-4,10,TGCGCCAGCAGTTGGTTAGGGCAGTACTTC,CASSWLGQYF
few,TRBD2,TRBJ2-3,TRBV20-1,15,TGCAGTGCTGGTACTCTAGCGGGGTACGGAGATACGCAGTATTTT,CSAGTLAGYGDTQYF
NA,TRBD2,TRBJ2-7,TRBV5-1,14,TGCGCCAGTGCTAGGGGAGGGTCCTACAATGAGCAGTACTTC,CASARGGSYNEQYF
once,NA,TRBJ2-7,TRBV2,14,TGTGCCAGCCTGGAGAGACTCGTAGCATACGAGCAGTACTTC,CASLERLVAYEQYF
NA,NA,TRBJ2-3,TRBV7-3,14,TGTGCCAGCAGCTTACGGGGAGGAATAGATACGCAGTATTTT,CASSLRGGIDTQYF
NA,TRBD2,TRBJ2-7,TRBV28,16,TGTGCCAGCAGCCCTAGGGGACGGGGGGGAAACTACGAGCAGTACTTC,CASSPRGRGGNYEQYF
NA,NA,TRBJ1-4,TRBV6-2/TRBV6-3,16,TGTGCCAGCAGTGGACCCCGGGCAGCAAGTCGCGGAAAACTGTTTTTT,CASSGPRAASRGKLFF
NA,NA,TRBJ2-2,TRBV2,14,TGTGCCAGCATCCTAACGGAGAATCCAGGGGAGCTGTTTTTT,CASILTENPGELFF
NA,NA,TRBJ2-5,TRBV7-2,14,TGTGCCAGCAGCTTGGGGACACACAGCAATGAGCAGTACTTC,CASSLGTHSNEQYF
NA,NA,TRBJ1-4,TRBV6-1,15,TGTGCCAGCAGTGAAGCGAGGGGGGCGAATGAAAAACTGTTTTTT,CASSEARGANEKLFF
NA,TRBD1,TRBJ2-7,TRBV2,12,TGTGCCAGCAGTCGGGACAGGGGGGCGCAGTACTTC,CASSRDRGAQYF
NA,NA,TRBJ2-1,TRBV5-1,14,TGCGCCAGCAGCTTCGGGGTGGGGGTCAATGAGCAGTTCTTC,CASSFGVGVNEQFF
NA,NA,TRBJ2-7,TRBV29-1,13,TGCAGCGTGACAATGGTGGCGGGACACGAGCAGTACTTC,CSVTMVAGHEQYF